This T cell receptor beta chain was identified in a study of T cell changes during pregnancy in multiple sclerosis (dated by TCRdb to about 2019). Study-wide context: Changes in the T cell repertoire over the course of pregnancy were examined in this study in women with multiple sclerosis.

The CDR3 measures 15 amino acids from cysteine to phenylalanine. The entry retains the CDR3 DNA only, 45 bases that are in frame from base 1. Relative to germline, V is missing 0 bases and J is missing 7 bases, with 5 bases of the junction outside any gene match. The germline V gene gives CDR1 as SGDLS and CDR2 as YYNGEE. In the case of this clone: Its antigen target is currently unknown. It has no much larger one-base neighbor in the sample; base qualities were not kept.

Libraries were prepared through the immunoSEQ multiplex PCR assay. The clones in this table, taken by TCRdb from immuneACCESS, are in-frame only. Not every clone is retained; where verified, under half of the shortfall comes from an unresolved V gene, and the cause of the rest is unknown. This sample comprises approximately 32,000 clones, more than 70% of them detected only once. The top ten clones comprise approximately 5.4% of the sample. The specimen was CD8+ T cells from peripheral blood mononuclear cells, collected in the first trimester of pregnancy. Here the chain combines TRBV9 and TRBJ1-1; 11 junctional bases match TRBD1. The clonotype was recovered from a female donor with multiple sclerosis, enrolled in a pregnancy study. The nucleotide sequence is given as TGTGCCAGCAGCGTAGGGACAGGGGGCGCGGTTGAAGCTTTCTTT. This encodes CASSVGTGGAVEAFF. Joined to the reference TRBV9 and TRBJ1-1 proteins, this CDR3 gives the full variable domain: DSGVTQTPKHLITATGQRVTLRCSPRSGDLSVYWYQQSLDQGLQFLIQYYNGEERAKGNILERFSAQQFPDLHSELNLSSLELGDSALYFCASSVGTGGAVEAFFGQGTRLTVV.